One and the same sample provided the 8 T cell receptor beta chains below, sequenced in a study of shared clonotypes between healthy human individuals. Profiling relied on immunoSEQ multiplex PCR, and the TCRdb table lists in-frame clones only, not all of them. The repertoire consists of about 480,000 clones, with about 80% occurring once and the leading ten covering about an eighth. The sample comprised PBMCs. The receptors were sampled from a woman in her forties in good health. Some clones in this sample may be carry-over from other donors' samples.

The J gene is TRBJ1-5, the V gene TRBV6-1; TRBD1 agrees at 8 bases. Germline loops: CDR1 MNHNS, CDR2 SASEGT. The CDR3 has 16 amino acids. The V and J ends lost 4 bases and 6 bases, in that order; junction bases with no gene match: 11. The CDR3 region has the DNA TGTGCCAGCAGTGTGCAGGGGGCGGCGGGAGCTCAGCCCCAGCATTTT. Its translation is CASSVQGAAGAQPQHF.

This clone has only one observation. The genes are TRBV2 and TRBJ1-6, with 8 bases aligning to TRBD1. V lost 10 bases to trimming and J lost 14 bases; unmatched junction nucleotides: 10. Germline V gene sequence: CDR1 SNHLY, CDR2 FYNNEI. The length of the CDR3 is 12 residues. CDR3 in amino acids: CATGTGPLSLHF. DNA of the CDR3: TGTGCCACCGGGACAGGCCCCCTTTCCCTCCACTTT.

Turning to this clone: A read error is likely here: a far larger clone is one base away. The DNA for the CDR3 is TGTGCCAGCAGTTTAATTTTGGTGGCGGAGAAGAATTATGGCTACACCTTC. Protein: CASSLILVAEKNYGYTF. The chain combines TRBV28 with TRBJ1-2; D unclear. Per the germline V gene, CDR1 is MDHEN and CDR2 is SYDVKM. This CDR3 is 17 amino acids long. V was shortened by 2 bases and J by 5 bases, with 21 bases between the two germline ends.

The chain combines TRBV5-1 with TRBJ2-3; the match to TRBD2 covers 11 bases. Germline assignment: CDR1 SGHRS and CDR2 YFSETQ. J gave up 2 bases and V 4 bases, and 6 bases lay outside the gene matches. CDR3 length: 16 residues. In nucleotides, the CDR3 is TGCGCCAGCAGCGATCTGACTAGCGGGAACACAGATACGCAGTATTTT. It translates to CASSDLTSGNTDTQYF.

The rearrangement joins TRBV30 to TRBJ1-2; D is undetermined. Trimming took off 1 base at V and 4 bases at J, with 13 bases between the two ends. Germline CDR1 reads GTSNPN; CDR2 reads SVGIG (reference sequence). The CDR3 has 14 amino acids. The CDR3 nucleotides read TGTGCCTGGAGTGGAGGGCAGTACGCCTATGGCTACACCTTC. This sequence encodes CAWSGGQYAYGYTF.

CDR3 region: CASSVAVAGATGELFF. CDR3 bases: TGTGCCAGCAGCGTAGCGGTAGCGGGAGCGACCGGGGAGCTGTTTTTT. The rearrangement uses TRBV9 and TRBJ2-2, with 9 positions matching TRBD2. V shed 0 bases and J 5 bases; nucleotides not matched to a gene: 5. Germline V gives CDR1 SGDLS, CDR2 YYNGEE. The CDR3 is made up of 16 amino acids.

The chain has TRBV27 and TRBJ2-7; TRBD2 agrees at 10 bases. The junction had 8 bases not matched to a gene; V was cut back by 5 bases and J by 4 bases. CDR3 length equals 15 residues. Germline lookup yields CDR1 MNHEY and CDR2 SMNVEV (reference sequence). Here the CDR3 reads CASSLSGRVSYEQYF. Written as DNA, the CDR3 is TGTGCCAGCAGTCTGAGCGGGAGGGTTTCGTACGAGCAGTACTTC.

CDR3 in amino acids: CASSLETSVFYEQYF. CDR3 DNA: TGTGCCAGCAGCTTGGAGACTAGCGTTTTCTACGAGCAGTACTTC. The chain combines TRBV7-2 with TRBJ2-7; TRBD2 agrees at 8 bases. The germline CDR1 and CDR2 sequences are SGHTA and FQGNSA. The CDR3 is made up of 15 amino acids. The V segment lost 3 bases and the J segment 3 bases; nucleotides outside the gene matches: 7.